Below, 28 T cell receptor beta chains from the same sample are listed, as sequenced in a study of sequential checkpoint blockade in melanoma. This table comes from immunoSEQ multiplex PCR, and its TCRdb copy is limited to in-frame clones, with some not included. Of 9,500 to 12,000 clones in the sample, 55% to 85% were seen once. Treatment noted: randomized to nivolumab then ipilimumab (arm A) or the reverse (arm B). The sequences come from CD8+ T cells sorted from blood (inferred from file names), collected from a patient given nivolumab and ipilimumab in sequence. These receptors came from a human donor with melanoma.

The chain combines TRBV27 with TRBJ2-1, with 13 positions matching TRBD2. V shed 7 bases and J 7 bases; nucleotides not matched to a gene: 10. Germline V CDR1 and CDR2: MNHEY, SMNVEV (reference sequence). The CDR3 has 16 amino acids. The chain's CDR3 is CASTPRTSGSGNEQFF. In DNA, the CDR3 is TGTGCCAGCACCCCCCGGACTAGCGGGAGTGGGAATGAGCAGTTCTTC.

This clone has only a few counts. This chain uses TRBV5-6 with TRBJ1-2, with TRBD1 matching over 7 bases. The trim removed 3 bases at V and 3 bases at J, leaving 5 bases unmatched. The CDR3 totals 14 residues. Germline V CDR1 and CDR2: SGHDT, YYEEEE. CDR3 loop: CASSSWTGYYGYTF. The CDR3 nucleotides are TGTGCCAGCAGCTCTTGGACAGGATACTATGGCTACACCTTC.

This clone showed up just a few times. The chain joins TRBV7-9 to TRBJ2-3; D is possibly TRBD1 (5 bases). The germline CDR1 and CDR2 sequences are SEHNR and FQNEAQ (reference sequence). This CDR3 is built from 15 residues. V lost 0 bases to trimming and J lost 2 bases, with 9 bases between them. The CDR3 spells CASSLADSFTDTQYF. The CDR3 region has the DNA TGTGCCAGCAGCTTAGCCGACAGCTTCACAGATACGCAGTATTTT.

The chain has TRBV7-9 and TRBJ2-7, with 7 bases lining up with TRBD2. The CDR3 runs 17 residues. The V segment lost 0 bases and the J segment 7 bases; nucleotides outside the gene matches: 15. Germline CDR1 SEHNR, CDR2 FQNEAQ (reference sequence). The CDR3, as DNA: TGTGCCAGCAGCTTAGCCAAACCAATAGGGATGGGAGGGGAGCAGTACTTC. It encodes CASSLAKPIGMGGEQYF.

The gene calls are TRBV7-6 and TRBJ2-6; D might be TRBD2 (7 bases). This CDR3 comprises 17 residues. Trimming cost V 1 base and J 3 bases, with 13 bases left between them. The V gene's germline CDR1 is SGHVS and CDR2 FNYEAQ. The chain's CDR3 is CASSLGGGAGGANVLTF. DNA of the CDR3: TGTGCCAGCAGCTTAGGAGGGGGGGCAGGTGGGGCCAACGTCCTGACTTTC.

This clone was detected only a few times. The chain is built from TRBV7-6 and TRBJ2-1; tentative D call: TRBD2 (6 bases). The CDR3 consists of 15 residues. The V end lost 1 base, the J end lost 0 bases, and 7 bases lay between the germline ends. CDR1 and CDR2 (germline): SGHVS, FNYEAQ. CDR3 protein: CASSLDGSSYNEQFF. The DNA for the CDR3 is TGTGCCAGCAGCTTAGACGGGAGCTCCTACAATGAGCAGTTCTTC.

The genes are TRBV27 and TRBJ2-7; TRBD2 matches 13 bases. V was pared by 4 bases and J by 0 bases, with 6 bases of the junction left unmatched. Germline V gene data show CDR1 as MNHEY and CDR2 as SMNVEV (reference sequence). The CDR3 extends over 17 amino acids. CDR3 loop: CASSSGTSGMSSYEQYF. CDR3 sequence (DNA): TGTGCCAGCAGTTCGGGGACTAGCGGGATGAGCTCCTACGAGCAGTACTTC.

This sequence joins TRBV12-5 and TRBJ1-1; 7 nucleotides align to TRBD1. There are 15 residues in the CDR3. CDR1 and CDR2 from the germline V gene are LGHNT and FRNRAP. V was pared by 0 bases and J by 4 bases, with 5 bases of the junction left unmatched. The CDR3 coding sequence is TGTGCTAGTGGTTTGGTAGAGGGGGCGAGCACTGAAGCTTTCTTT. Amino acid sequence: CASGLVEGASTEAFF.

The sample holds one count of this clone. The V and J genes are TRBV27 and TRBJ2-7; 8 bases fit TRBD2. This CDR3 is 15 amino acids long. Germline lookup yields CDR1 MNHEY and CDR2 SMNVEV (reference sequence). The trim removed 3 bases at V and 4 bases at J, leaving 8 bases unmatched. The DNA of the CDR3 is TGTGCCAGCAGTTTTTATCCGAGCGGGGGATACGAGCAGTACTTC. Its translation is CASSFYPSGGYEQYF.

The chain couples TRBV7-6 to TRBJ2-7; 10 bases align to TRBD1. CDR3 length: 14 residues. In germline, CDR1 is SGHVS, CDR2 FNYEAQ. The J segment lost 5 bases and the V segment lost 3 bases, leaving 4 bases of the junction unmatched. The CDR3 protein is CASSLGQGRDEQYF. The CDR3 coding sequence is TGTGCCAGCAGCTTGGGACAGGGGAGAGACGAGCAGTACTTC.

The genes are TRBV30 and TRBJ2-1; D unresolved. V was trimmed by 0 bases and J by 0 bases, leaving 9 bases between them. The CDR3 covers 15 residues. Germline CDR1 and CDR2: GTSNPN and SVGIG (reference sequence). CDR3 coding DNA: TGTGCCTGGAGTGTGGGCAGGCTCTCCTACAATGAGCAGTTCTTC. It is translated as CAWSVGRLSYNEQFF.

The CDR3 sequence is CASSASGSPGNEQFF. The CDR3 coding sequence is TGTGCCAGCAGCGCTTCCGGGTCACCCGGCAATGAGCAGTTCTTC. The chain is built from TRBV9 and TRBJ2-1; D gene unclear. Trimming removed 3 bases from V and 6 bases from J, with 16 bases in between. CDR3 length: 15 amino acids. The V gene's germline CDR1 is SGDLS and CDR2 YYNGEE.

V is TRBV6-6 and J is TRBJ1-5, with TRBD1 matching 8 bases. Germline loops: CDR1 MNHNY, CDR2 SVGAGI (reference sequence). V dropped 3 bases and J dropped 2; count of bases not matched to a gene: 3. The CDR3 has 15 amino acids. CDR3: CASSYVQGGNQPQHF. The CDR3 coding sequence is TGTGCCAGCAGTTATGTACAGGGGGGCAATCAGCCCCAGCATTTT.

The chain employs TRBV7-9 and TRBJ2-3; 12 nucleotides match TRBD1. The trim removed 3 bases at V and 4 bases at J, leaving 5 bases unmatched. This CDR3 has 16 amino acids. Germline V CDR1 and CDR2: SEHNR, FQNEAQ (reference sequence). CDR3 in amino acids: CASSLNRDRGPDTQYF. The DNA for the CDR3 is TGTGCCAGCAGCTTGAACCGGGACAGGGGGCCAGATACGCAGTATTTT.

This chain connects TRBV7-6 to TRBJ1-4; D perhaps matches TRBD1 (5 bases). Trimming took 1 base from V and 5 from J, leaving 8 bases between them. The CDR3 has 14 residues. Germline CDR1 SGHVS, CDR2 FNYEAQ. The chain's CDR3 is CASSLDGGNEKLFF. CDR3 sequence (DNA): TGTGCCAGCAGCTTAGACGGGGGGAATGAAAAACTGTTTTTT.

This clone was seen more than once but under ten times. The V and J genes are TRBV6-1 and TRBJ2-5, with D unresolved. The CDR3 runs 13 residues. Germline V gene lookup returns CDR1 MNHNS and CDR2 SASEGT. V lost 6 bases to trimming and J lost 4 bases, with 12 bases between them. The CDR3 region has the DNA TGTGCCAGCAGCTATGAGTCCCGAGAGACCCAGTACTTC. This translates into CASSYESRETQYF.

The V and J genes are TRBV9 and TRBJ2-7; 7 nucleotides match TRBD1. Unmatched junction bases numbered 9, after V lost 4 bases and J lost 2 bases. CDR1 is SGDLS and CDR2 is YYNGEE in the germline V gene. The CDR3 spans 15 residues. The CDR3 loop reads CASSPRTGGTYEQYF. CDR3 in DNA: TGTGCCAGCAGCCCCCGGACAGGAGGTACCTACGAGCAGTACTTC.

J is TRBJ1-1 and V is TRBV7-9, with 8 bases matching TRBD1. The germline CDR1 and CDR2 sequences are SEHNR and FQNEAQ (reference sequence). Trimming removed 6 bases from V and 4 bases from J; junction bases left unmatched: 4. This CDR3 is built from 13 residues. CDR3 residues: CASRITGGTEAFF. CDR3 DNA sequence: TGTGCCAGCAGAATAACAGGGGGCACTGAAGCTTTCTTT.

V gene TRBV4-2 combines with J gene TRBJ1-4, with a possible D match to TRBD1 (5 bases). From germline, CDR1 is LGHNA and CDR2 YNFKEQ. The CDR3 is 15 residues long. V shed 0 bases and J shed 2 bases, with 7 bases lying between them. CDR3 in DNA: TGTGCCAGCAGCCAAGATGGGGGGACTAATGAAAAACTGTTTTTT. Translated, it gives CASSQDGGTNEKLFF.

This rearrangement joins TRBV7-9 to TRBJ2-5; 7 bases match TRBD2. Trimming at V came to 1 base and at J to 5 bases, leaving 4 bases not matched to a gene. Per the germline V gene, CDR1 is SEHNR and CDR2 is FQNEAQ (reference sequence). CDR3 length equals 14 residues. The DNA for the CDR3 is TGTGCCAGCAGCTTAGTTTGGGGAGGGGAGACCCAGTACTTC. Translating gives CASSLVWGGETQYF.

The chain employs TRBV29-1 and TRBJ2-1, with 9 bases lining up with TRBD2. Germline V gene data show CDR1 as SQVTM and CDR2 as ANQGSEA. The CDR3 covers 16 residues. V lost 3 bases, J lost 1 base, and 7 bases stayed unmatched. The CDR3 reads CSVEVRTSASYNEQFF. CDR3 bases: TGCAGCGTTGAGGTCCGGACTAGCGCTTCCTACAATGAGCAGTTCTTC.

The chain links TRBV6-6 to TRBJ2-7, with D perhaps TRBD1 (6 bases). V dropped 2 bases and J dropped 2 bases, with 13 bases sitting between them. The CDR3 contains 15 residues. Germline values: CDR1 MNHNY, CDR2 SVGAGI (reference sequence). CDR3 amino acids: CASSYKGDKTYEQYF. The CDR3 DNA sequence: TGTGCCAGCAGTTACAAGGGGGATAAGACCTACGAGCAGTACTTC.

This chain joins TRBV29-1 and TRBJ1-3, with D perhaps matching TRBD1 (6 bases). CDR3 length: 14 amino acids. Germline loops: CDR1 SQVTM, CDR2 ANQGSEA. V was clipped by 3 bases and J by 4 bases, with 13 bases between them. As DNA, the CDR3 is TGCAGCGTTGAGGGTCCGGGACACGGAAACACCATATATTTT. Its protein product is CSVEGPGHGNTIYF.

The chain uses TRBV29-1 and TRBJ2-2; 8 bases map to TRBD1. The CDR3 consists of 16 residues. V shed 1 base and J 5 bases; nucleotides not matched to a gene: 9. From germline, CDR1 is SQVTM and CDR2 ANQGSEA. The CDR3 is CSVEALWQGATGELFF. The CDR3 region has the DNA TGCAGCGTTGAAGCTCTTTGGCAGGGGGCAACCGGGGAGCTGTTTTTT.

The genes are TRBV4-2 and TRBJ2-1; no clear D. The CDR3 covers 12 residues. Germline CDR1 reads LGHNA; CDR2 reads YNFKEQ. Trimming cost V 6 bases and J 3 bases, with 6 bases left between them. The CDR3 DNA reads TGTGCCAGCAGTGGCAGCTACAATGAGCAGTTCTTC. This encodes CASSGSYNEQFF.

CDR3 nucleotide sequence: TGTGCCAGCAGCTATGGACAGGGGGCGGGAGCTTTCTTT. This encodes CASSYGQGAGAFF. This chain joins TRBV5-6 and TRBJ1-1, with 11 positions matching TRBD1. This CDR3 comprises 13 residues. Germline CDR1 is SGHDT and CDR2 is YYEEEE. Trimming cost V 3 bases and J 10 bases; bases outside gene matches: 5.

This sequence joins TRBV6-6 and TRBJ1-4; 9 bases map to TRBD1. The germline CDR1 and CDR2 sequences are MNHNY and SVGAGI (reference sequence). J was trimmed by 7 bases and V by 5 bases; bases with no gene match: 5. The CDR3 is 14 amino acids. As DNA, the CDR3 is TGTGCCAGCAGTAACAGGGGGCAAGCTGAAAAACTGTTTTTT. Translating it yields CASSNRGQAEKLFF.

This clone is labeled medium-sized. The chain is built from TRBV6-4 and TRBJ2-1; 7 bases map to TRBD2. The CDR3 totals 16 residues. Trimming at V came to 2 bases and at J to 3 bases, leaving 7 bases not matched to a gene. Germline V CDR1 and CDR2: MRHNA, SNTAGT. The CDR3 reads CASSDGAGVDYNEQFF. CDR3 sequence (DNA): TGTGCCAGCAGTGACGGCGCGGGAGTGGACTACAATGAGCAGTTCTTC.